The 23 T cell receptor beta chains below all came from one sample that was sequenced in a study of blood T cell repertoires in COVID-19. TCRdb's table, derived via immunoSEQ multiplex PCR, lists solely in-frame clones and lacks some. The repertoire holds just under 55,000 clones, with less than 95% as singletons. What was sequenced was peripheral blood. The receptors derive from a woman in her 40s with active COVID-19.

CDR3: CASSERQGARNEQFF. Here the CDR3 DNA reads TGTGCCAGCAGTGAAAGACAGGGCGCCCGCAATGAGCAGTTCTTC. The chain links TRBV6-1 to TRBJ2-1; 7 bases fit TRBD1. This CDR3 contains 15 residues. J lost 6 bases, V lost 2 bases, and 7 bases had no gene match. CDR1 MNHNS and CDR2 SASEGT come from the germline V gene.

This chain uses TRBV7-9 with TRBJ1-4; no clear D gene. The V gene's germline CDR1 is SEHNR and CDR2 FQNEAQ (reference sequence). The CDR3 sequence is 15 residues long. V was pared by 1 base and J by 1 base, with 7 bases between. CDR3 in amino acids: CASSLEPGTNEKLFF. The CDR3 DNA sequence: TGTGCCAGCAGCTTAGAGCCGGGAACTAATGAAAAACTGTTTTTT.

This rearrangement joins TRBV15 to TRBJ1-1; no firm D call. The CDR3 contains 14 residues. Germline V lookup: CDR1 LNHNV, CDR2 YYDKDF (reference sequence). The V and J ends lost 0 bases and 3 bases respectively, with 8 bases between them. CDR3 sequence: CATSRDFEDTEAFF. CDR3 bases: TGTGCCACCAGCAGAGATTTCGAGGACACTGAAGCTTTCTTT.

The V and J genes are TRBV4-2 and TRBJ1-3; D is uncertain. The CDR3 runs 16 residues. In germline, CDR1 is LGHNA, CDR2 YNFKEQ. With 1 base removed from V and 1 base from J, the gap between germline ends came to 11 bases. The CDR3 loop is CASSQGLRRSGNTIYF. DNA for the CDR3: TGTGCCAGCAGCCAAGGACTAAGGAGATCTGGAAACACCATATATTTT.

This sequence joins TRBV3-1 (or the pseudogene TRBV3-2) and TRBJ1-2; TRBD1 might be the D (5 bases). The V end lost 1 base, the J end lost 0 bases, and 12 bases lay between the germline ends. Per the germline V gene, CDR1 is LGHDT and CDR2 is YNNKEL (reference sequence). The CDR3 has 16 residues. CDR3 residues: CASSQGGGRTNYGYTF. The CDR3 DNA follows: TGTGCCAGCAGCCAAGGGGGGGGGAGGACTAACTATGGCTACACCTTC.

Remarks on this clone: A read error is likely, as this CDR3 ends without the conserved phenylalanine or tryptophan. The DNA is left out, because the CDR3 cannot be placed on it with certainty; the CDR3 is given as TCRdb lists it. The V and J genes are TRBV24-1 and TRBJ1-1. The CDR3 is made up of 17 amino acids, end residues included. Germline V CDR1 and CDR2: KGHDR, SFDVKD. CDR3 protein: CATMGLPEALHSSPPLV.

The gene calls are TRBV28 and TRBJ2-7; 11 positions agree with TRBD1. Germline CDR1 is MDHEN and CDR2 is SYDVKM. The J segment lost 3 bases and the V segment lost 6 bases, leaving 7 bases of the junction unmatched. The CDR3 is made up of 15 amino acids. CDR3 residues: CASRSPGTGGYEQYF. CDR3 sequence (DNA): TGTGCCAGCAGATCCCCCGGGACAGGGGGCTACGAGCAGTACTTC.

This chain joins TRBV4-1 and TRBJ2-5; 8 positions match TRBD1. This CDR3 has 13 amino acids. The V segment lost 6 bases and the J segment 5 bases; nucleotides outside the gene matches: 5. Germline-derived CDR1 and CDR2 are MGHRA and YSYEKL. The CDR3 here is CASRGTGGETQYF. CDR3 DNA sequence: TGCGCCAGCAGGGGGACAGGAGGCGAGACCCAGTACTTC.

The V gene is TRBV10-2, the J gene TRBJ1-1, with 9 bases fitting TRBD1. V lost 6 bases to trimming and J lost 5 bases; unmatched junction nucleotides: 7. This CDR3 comprises 14 residues. Per germline, CDR1 WSHSY and CDR2 SAAADI. The CDR3 region has the DNA TGCGCCAGCAGCTCACAGGGGGCGTGGACTGAAGCTTTCTTT. Translation gives CASSSQGAWTEAFF.

The CDR3 spells CASRRTGASREKLFF. DNA of the CDR3: TGTGCCAGTAGAAGAACAGGGGCTAGCCGGGAAAAACTGTTTTTT. The chain recombines TRBV19 with TRBJ1-4; 7 nucleotides match TRBD1. CDR1 is LNHDA, CDR2 SQIVND, per germline (reference sequence). V trimming: 6 bases; J trimming: 8 bases; junction bases outside the gene matches: 12. The CDR3 contains 15 residues.

The CDR3 DNA reads as TGCGCCAGCAGCTTGACGGGACAGGGGGCTGGAAACACCATATATTTT. This encodes CASSLTGQGAGNTIYF. The chain links TRBV5-1 to TRBJ1-3, with 11 bases identical to TRBD1. Germline loops: CDR1 SGHRS, CDR2 YFSETQ. With V trimmed by 1 base and J by 2 bases, 2 bases remained unmatched. The CDR3 runs 16 residues.

The chain links TRBV7-6 to TRBJ1-3; 8 nucleotides line up with TRBD1. The CDR3 contains 19 residues. Trimming removed 4 bases from V and 0 bases from J; junction bases left unmatched: 14. Looked up from germline, CDR1 is SGHVS and CDR2 is FNYEAQ. The CDR3 protein is CASSSLRDRPDNSGNTIYF. The CDR3 nucleotides are TGTGCCAGCAGCTCCCTTAGGGACAGGCCCGACAACTCTGGAAACACCATATATTTT.

V and J are TRBV5-4 and TRBJ1-2; TRBD1 matches at 7 bases. The CDR3 runs to 13 residues. Unmatched junction bases numbered 5, after V lost 3 bases and J lost 6 bases. Germline V gene sequence: CDR1 SGHNT, CDR2 YYREEE (reference sequence). The DNA for the CDR3 is TGTGCCAGCAGCTCCACAGGGGTCGATGGCTACACCTTC. Protein product: CASSSTGVDGYTF.

The sample holds a few counts of this clone. The gene calls are TRBV4-3 and TRBJ2-7; TRBD2 matches at 11 bases. V shed 0 bases and J 4 bases; nucleotides not matched to a gene: 5. Germline values: CDR1 LGHNA, CDR2 YSLEER. The CDR3 extends over 16 amino acids. CDR3 DNA: TGCGCCAGCAGCCAAGATGCCACTAGCGGGGGATACGAGCAGTACTTC. Its protein is CASSQDATSGGYEQYF.

This rearrangement joins TRBV6-6 to TRBJ2-7; 9 bases are shared with TRBD1. The germline V gene encodes CDR1 MNHNY and CDR2 SVGAGI (reference sequence). This CDR3 has 15 residues. Germline trimming cut 2 bases from V and 3 bases from J; bases unmatched to any gene: 5. The CDR3 here is CASSYLQGADYEQYF. As DNA, the CDR3 is TGTGCCAGCAGTTACCTACAGGGGGCGGACTACGAGCAGTACTTC.

The rearrangement links TRBV19 to TRBJ2-5, with D unclear. V was shortened by 0 bases and J by 7 bases, with 12 bases between the two germline ends. The CDR3 loop spans 14 amino acids. Per germline, CDR1 LNHDA and CDR2 SQIVND (reference sequence). This CDR3 is CASSIDRSPGTQYF. The CDR3 nucleotides are TGTGCCAGTAGTATAGATCGCTCACCCGGGACCCAGTACTTC. The full variable domain, completed using reference TRBV19 and TRBJ2-5, is DGGITQSPKYLFRKEGQNVTLSCEQNLNHDAMYWYRQDPGQGLRLIYYSQIVNDFQKGDIAEGYSVSREKKESFPLTVTSAQKNPTAFYLCASSIDRSPGTQYFGPGTRLLVL.

The chain joins TRBV9 to TRBJ2-1; TRBD2 matches at 14 bases. The CDR3 is 19 amino acids. V shed 3 bases, J shed 4 bases, and the junction held 12 bases outside the gene matches. Germline V gene data show CDR1 as SGDLS and CDR2 as YYNGEE. The CDR3: CASSAESGLAGGPYNEQFF. The CDR3 DNA reads TGTGCCAGCAGCGCGGAGAGCGGACTAGCGGGGGGACCTTACAATGAGCAGTTCTTC.

The rearrangement links TRBV4-2 to TRBJ2-3; tentatively, D is TRBD2 (7 bases). Trimming removed 1 base at V and 5 bases at J, with 16 bases between. Germline lookup yields CDR1 LGHNA and CDR2 YNFKEQ. This CDR3 region has 16 residues. In DNA form, the CDR3 reads TGTGCCAGCAGCCAAGTCGACGGGGGGCCCTTAGATACGCAGTATTTT. Amino acid sequence: CASSQVDGGPLDTQYF.

The chain combines TRBV29-1 with TRBJ1-1, with 7 bases identical to TRBD1. CDR3 length: 14 amino acids. Germline V CDR1 and CDR2: SQVTM, ANQGSEA. V lost 7 bases to trimming and J lost 5 bases; unmatched junction nucleotides: 13. DNA for the CDR3: TGCAGCGCCTCAACGCGACAGGGCGGGACTGAAGCTTTCTTT. It is translated as CSASTRQGGTEAFF.

The chain links TRBV6-1 to TRBJ1-5, with TRBD1 matching 8 bases. This CDR3 contains 14 residues. Germline CDR1 reads MNHNS; CDR2 reads SASEGT. V shed 2 bases, J shed 5 bases, and the junction held 2 bases outside the gene matches. The CDR3 here is CASSEYRGDQPQHF. CDR3 in DNA: TGTGCCAGCAGTGAATACAGGGGGGATCAGCCCCAGCATTTT.

The chain employs TRBV19 and TRBJ1-1; weak D call: TRBD1 (5 bases). Trimming cost V 3 bases and J 0 bases, with 11 bases left between them. Germline V gene data show CDR1 as LNHDA and CDR2 as SQIVND (reference sequence). The CDR3 is 15 amino acids. Here the CDR3 reads CASSIGGTMNTEAFF. The CDR3, as DNA: TGTGCCAGTAGTATTGGAGGGACCATGAACACTGAAGCTTTCTTT. The full variable domain, completed using reference TRBV19 and TRBJ1-1, is DGGITQSPKYLFRKEGQNVTLSCEQNLNHDAMYWYRQDPGQGLRLIYYSQIVNDFQKGDIAEGYSVSREKKESFPLTVTSAQKNPTAFYLCASSIGGTMNTEAFFGQGTRLTVV.

The chain employs TRBV6-5 and TRBJ2-7, with 10 bases that match TRBD1. The germline gives CDR1 MNHEY, CDR2 SVGAGI. This CDR3 spans 14 amino acids. V lost 6 bases and J lost 7; bases outside the gene matches: 9. DNA for the CDR3: TGTGCCAGCAGACGACAGGGGGCCACTCGAGAGCAGTACTTC. Protein product: CASRRQGATREQYF.

The chain combines TRBV5-4 with TRBJ1-1; 8 bases align to TRBD1. The CDR3 loop spans 13 amino acids. CDR1 and CDR2 from the germline V gene are SGHNT and YYREEE (reference sequence). V shed 3 bases, J shed 12 bases, and the junction held 10 bases outside the gene matches. Here the CDR3 DNA reads TGTGCCAGCAGCTCAGGGGGCAGGGTTGAGACTTTCTTT. Its translation is CASSSGGRVETFF.